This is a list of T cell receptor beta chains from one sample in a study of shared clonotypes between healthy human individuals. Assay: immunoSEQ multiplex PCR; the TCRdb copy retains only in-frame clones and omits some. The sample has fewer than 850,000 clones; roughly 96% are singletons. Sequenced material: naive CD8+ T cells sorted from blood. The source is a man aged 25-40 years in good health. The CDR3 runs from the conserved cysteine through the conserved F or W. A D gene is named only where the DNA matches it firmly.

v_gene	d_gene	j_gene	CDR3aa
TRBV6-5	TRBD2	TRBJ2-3	CASSYSLAGVIDTQYF
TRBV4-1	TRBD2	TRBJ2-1	CASSQEGLAGSYNEQFF
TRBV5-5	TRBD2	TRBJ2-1	CASSSPGRKGTSGSENEQFF
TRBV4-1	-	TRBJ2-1	CASSQDLSGNEQFF
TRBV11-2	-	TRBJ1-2	CASSSLMKGYTF
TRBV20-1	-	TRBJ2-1	CSAKSYNEQFF
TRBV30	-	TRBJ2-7	CAWSGLRSYEQYF
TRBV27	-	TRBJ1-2	CASGEGSYYGYTF
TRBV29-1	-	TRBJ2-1	CSVDLLDNNEQFF
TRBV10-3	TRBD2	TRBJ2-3	CAISDSSGTVF
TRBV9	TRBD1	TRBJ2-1	CASSVGSGGYFNEQFF
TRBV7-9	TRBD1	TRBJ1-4	CASRQTGEGEKLFF
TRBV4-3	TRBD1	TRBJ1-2	CASSSGTGGENGYTF
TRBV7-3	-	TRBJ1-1	CASSLSERGTTEAFF
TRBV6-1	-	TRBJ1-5	CASNRGVNSNQPQHF
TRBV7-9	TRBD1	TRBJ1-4	CASSLPRTGELNEKLFF